The 3 T cell receptor beta chains below come from one sample, sequenced in a study of blood T cell repertoires in COVID-19. Measured with immunoSEQ multiplex PCR; TCRdb has only the in-frame clones, and not every one. Counted here are approximately 100,000 clones, around 90% occurring once; the ten biggest clones make up around 5.4%. The sequenced sample consisted of peripheral blood. Source of these receptors: a man in his 70s with acute or convalescent COVID-19.

The V call is TRBV5-1, the J call TRBJ2-1; unclear D gene. This CDR3 region has 14 residues. Germline V gives CDR1 SGHRS, CDR2 YFSETQ. Trimming took off 4 bases at V and 7 bases at J, with 15 bases between the two ends. The CDR3 bases are TGCGCCAGCAGCCTTTCTTCCCTGCAGAATGAGCAGTTCTTC. Residues: CASSLSSLQNEQFF.

This chain connects TRBV6-6 to TRBJ1-2; TRBD1 matches at 8 bases. Germline CDR1 MNHNY, CDR2 SVGAGI (reference sequence). The CDR3 is 15 amino acids. After removal of 2 bases from V and 5 bases from J, the junction contained 7 bases not matched to a gene. The DNA for the CDR3 is TGTGCCAGCAGTTACCTGGGACAGGACCAATATGGCTACACCTTC. Residues: CASSYLGQDQYGYTF.

The CDR3 loop reads CASSARLLSGNTIYF. Written as DNA, the CDR3 is TGTGCCAGCAGTGCCAGACTCCTCTCTGGAAACACCATATATTTT. The rearrangement links TRBV27 to TRBJ1-3; D is unresolved. V was trimmed by 5 bases and J by 0 bases, leaving 11 bases between them. The V gene's germline CDR1 is MNHEY and CDR2 SMNVEV (reference sequence). The CDR3 spans 15 residues.